This paragraph covers one T cell receptor beta chain sequence. The record originates from a study of identifying expanded T cells in peripheral blood. Method: immunoSEQ multiplex PCR; TCRdb's copy keeps in-frame clones and lacks some. The sample has tens of thousands of clones, roughly 86% seen once. Sequenced material: blood. The clonotype originates from a person between 18 and 70 years old in good health.

CDR3 coding DNA: TGTGCCAGCAGTTCAACAGGGTGGATTCAGTACTTC. This translates into CASSSTGWIQYF. The genes are TRBV6-5 and TRBJ2-4; D perhaps matches TRBD1 (6 bases). The V end was cut by 4 bases, the J end by 10 bases, with 11 bases between. The CDR3 length is 12 residues. CDR1 MNHEY and CDR2 SVGAGI come from the germline V gene.